One and the same sample provided the 16 T cell receptor beta chains below, sequenced in a study of CD8+CD57+ T cells in acquired aplastic anemia. Genomic DNA, serving as template, underwent TCR beta VDJ and CDR3 profiling. A single record per CDR3 protein comes from TCRdb applying MiXCR to the reads. Here the sample spans some 280,000 distinct CDR3 sequences, around 60% being singletons. Sequenced: sorted CD4+, CD8+, or CD8+CD57+ T cells (not recorded which) from PBMCs. These receptors were collected from a human donor with severe aplastic anemia or a healthy control (not recorded which).

Many counts were recorded for this clonotype. This chain joins TRBV10-1 and TRBJ1-2; D is ambiguous. The CDR3 is 10 residues long. The V gene lost 3 bases and the J gene lost 7 bases, with 3 bases spanning the gap. Germline V gene data show CDR1 as WNHNN and CDR2 as SYGVQD (reference sequence). CDR3 sequence: CASSEGGYTF. The CDR3 region has the DNA TGCGCCAGCAGTGAAGGTGGCTACACCTTC.

The chain carries TRBV14 and TRBJ1-2, with 11 bases aligning to TRBD1. The ends lost 4 bases at V and 4 bases at J; junction bases unmatched: 2. CDR1 is SGHDN, CDR2 FVKESK, per germline. The CDR3 is made up of 14 amino acids. CDR3 DNA sequence: TGTGCCAGCAGCCGGACAGGGGGCTTCTATGGCTACACCTTC. This gives the protein CASSRTGGFYGYTF.

V is TRBV20-1 and J is TRBJ1-5; 8 bases agree with TRBD1. This CDR3 has 13 amino acids. Germline loops: CDR1 DFQATT, CDR2 SNEGSKA (reference sequence). After removal of 7 bases from V and 2 bases from J, the junction contained 4 bases not matched to a gene. The CDR3 region is CSVKTGGNQPQHF. The CDR3, as DNA: TGCAGTGTGAAGACAGGGGGCAATCAGCCCCAGCATTTT.

This clonotype was observed a few times. This chain links TRBV11-1 with TRBJ2-7; 9 bases are a match to TRBD2. The CDR3 is 15 residues long. Germline CDR1 SGHAT, CDR2 FQDESV (reference sequence). The V gene end was trimmed by 1 base and the J gene end by 4 bases; junction bases not matched to a gene: 5. This chain's CDR3 is CASSLGSSGMYEQYF. As DNA, the CDR3 is TGTGCCAGCAGCTTAGGTTCTAGCGGGATGTACGAGCAGTACTTC.

The chain combines TRBV7-9 with TRBJ2-7; D is ambiguous. Trimming stripped 5 bases from V and 2 bases from J, with 16 bases between. This CDR3 is built from 15 residues. Germline lookup yields CDR1 SEHNR and CDR2 FQNEAQ (reference sequence). In nucleotides, the CDR3 is TGTGCCAGCAGCGCCACTGGCTACCCCACCTACGAGCAGTACTTC. This sequence encodes CASSATGYPTYEQYF.

This chain links TRBV11-2 with TRBJ2-7, with D perhaps assigned TRBD1 or TRBD2 (5 bases each). Germline CDR1 reads SGHAT; CDR2 reads FQNNGV. The CDR3 spans 13 residues. Trimming stripped 8 bases from V and 3 bases from J, with 14 bases between. The CDR3 DNA reads TGTGCCAGCGCTCCCGGGACGGGCTACGAGCAGTACTTC. It encodes CASAPGTGYEQYF. The whole variable domain, remainder taken from reference TRBV11-2 and TRBJ2-7, is EAGVAQSPRYKIIEKRQSVAFWCNPISGHATLYWYQQILGQGPKLLIQFQNNGVVDDSQLPKDRFSAERLKGVDSTLKIQPAKLEDSAVYLCASAPGTGYEQYFGPGTRLTVT.

This clonotype has just a few counts. The genes are TRBV12-3 or TRBV12-4 and TRBJ1-1; 8 nucleotides match TRBD1. Germline trimming cut 6 bases from V and 9 bases from J; bases unmatched to any gene: 3. This CDR3 contains 11 residues. CDR3 sequence reads: CASSRTGKAFF. CDR3 nucleotide sequence: TGTGCCAGCAGCAGGACAGGGAAAGCTTTCTTT.

This clonotype has a count of ten or more. J is TRBJ2-2 and V is TRBV29-1; 8 bases align to TRBD1. J gave up 4 bases and V 6 bases, and 4 bases lay outside the gene matches. The CDR3 totals 13 residues. Germline CDR1 and CDR2: SQVTM and ANQGSEA. The CDR3 DNA sequence: TGCAGCGTCTCTACAGGGGGCACCGGGGAGCTGTTTTTT. This encodes CSVSTGGTGELFF.

This clonotype came up once. The rearrangement joins TRBV29-1 to TRBJ1-2, with D unresolved. The germline CDR1 and CDR2 sequences are SQVTM and ANQGSEA. This CDR3 contains 10 residues. Trimming shortened V by 5 bases and J by 3 bases, and 4 bases separated the two germline ends. CDR3 region: CSVYHYGYTF. The CDR3, as DNA: TGCAGCGTTTACCACTATGGCTACACCTTC. Full variable domain (rest looked up from reference TRBV29-1 and TRBJ1-2): SAVISQKPSRDICQRGTSLTIQCQVDSQVTMMFWYRQQPGQSLTLIATANQGSEATYESGFVIDKFPISRPNLTFSTLTVSNMSPEDSSIYLCSVYHYGYTFGSGTRLTVV.

Here the CDR3 DNA reads TGTGCCAGCAGCTTAAGAGTTAGGGGGACAGCTAATGAAAAACTGTTTTTT. Encoded protein: CASSLRVRGTANEKLFF. The chain couples TRBV7-8 to TRBJ1-4; TRBD1 aligns across 7 bases. J lost 3 bases, V lost 2 bases, and 9 bases had no gene match. This CDR3 is 17 amino acids long. In germline, CDR1 is SGHVS, CDR2 FQNEAQ.

The chain recombines TRBV15 with TRBJ2-7; 7 nucleotides line up with TRBD1. The CDR3 length is 14 residues. Trimming took 3 bases from V and 2 from J; bases not matched to a gene: 4. CDR1 is LNHNV and CDR2 is YYDKDF in the germline V gene (reference sequence). Here the CDR3 DNA reads TGTGCCACCAGCAGTTGGGACAGCCCCTACGAGCAGTACTTC. Its translation is CATSSWDSPYEQYF. Supplemented by reference TRBV15 and TRBJ2-7, the full variable domain reads DAMVIQNPRYQVTQFGKPVTLSCSQTLNHNVMYWYQQKSSQAPKLLFHYYDKDFNNEADTPDNFQSRRPNTSFCFLDIRSPGLGDTAMYLCATSSWDSPYEQYFGPGTRLTVT.

There are many counts of this clonotype. The V and J genes are TRBV6-1 and TRBJ1-2, with TRBD1 matching 8 bases. CDR3 length equals 14 residues. The V gene's germline CDR1 is MNHNS and CDR2 SASEGT. The V and J ends lost 2 bases and 5 bases, in that order; junction bases with no gene match: 4. The CDR3 region is CASSEQGASYGYTF. As DNA, the CDR3 is TGTGCCAGCAGTGAACAGGGGGCGAGTTATGGCTACACCTTC.

This chain uses TRBV2 with TRBJ2-7; 11 nucleotides agree with TRBD2. V trimming: 4 bases; J trimming: 4 bases; junction bases outside the gene matches: 3. Germline-derived CDR1 and CDR2 are SNHLY and FYNNEI. The CDR3 is made up of 14 amino acids. The CDR3: CASSAPSGGYEQYF. The CDR3 nucleotides read TGTGCCAGCAGTGCCCCTAGCGGGGGGTACGAGCAGTACTTC.

A single count supports this clonotype. The chain has TRBV20-1 and TRBJ2-7, with D possibly matching TRBD1 (6 bases). The CDR3 runs to 13 residues. V was trimmed by 1 base and J by 2 bases, leaving 9 bases between them. Germline values: CDR1 DFQATT, CDR2 SNEGSKA (reference sequence). The chain's CDR3 is CSARATGTYEQYF. CDR3 nucleotide sequence: TGCAGTGCTAGAGCTACAGGGACCTACGAGCAGTACTTC.

This rearrangement joins TRBV7-3 to TRBJ2-5, with D tentatively TRBD1 (6 bases). Trimming cost V 5 bases and J 4 bases, with 17 bases left between them. This CDR3 spans 15 amino acids. CDR1 and CDR2 from the germline V gene are SGHTA and FQGTGA. CDR3 amino acids: CASSTGQGYGETQYF. Here the CDR3 DNA reads TGTGCCAGCAGCACGGGACAAGGGTACGGAGAGACCCAGTACTTC.

There are many counts of this clonotype. This CDR3 is CATSGGLGANTGELFF. CDR3 coding DNA: TGTGCCACCAGTGGGGGGTTAGGGGCGAACACCGGGGAGCTGTTTTTT. J is TRBJ2-2 and V is TRBV24-1, with D perhaps given as TRBD1 or TRBD2 (5 bases each). V lost 5 bases to trimming and J lost 0 bases, with 12 bases between them. Germline-derived CDR1 and CDR2 are KGHDR and SFDVKD. CDR3 size: 16 residues.